Sequencing of this T cell receptor (beta chain) was carried out in a study of T-cell reconstitution after alpha-beta-depleted transplantation in children. As it was prepared, the TCRbeta library received unique molecular identifiers. MiXCR, run by TCRdb on the PCR reads, gives a single entry per CDR3 protein. The sample shows around 380,000 distinct CDR3 sequences, under 13% of them seen only once. Germline assignment: CDR1 DFQATT and CDR2 SNEGSKA (reference sequence). V lost 6 bases and J lost 4; bases outside the gene matches: 4. The CDR3 is 12 amino acids. This receptor was taken from a human donor who donated a stem cell graft to a child with acute myeloid leukemia. Specimen: PBMCs from the stem cell graft donor, collected from the stem cell graft. The rearrangement joins TRBV20-1 to TRBJ2-5; 8 bases are shared with TRBD1. The CDR3 loop is CSAGQGGETQYF. The CDR3 coding sequence is TGCAGTGCCGGACAGGGTGGAGAGACCCAGTACTTC.